The 4 T cell receptor beta chains below all came from one sample that was sequenced in a study of blood T cell repertoires in COVID-19. The table came from immunoSEQ multiplex PCR; TCRdb's copy has only in-frame clones and leaves some out. This table has fewer than 150,000 clones, approximately 80% appearing once. The sequenced sample consisted of peripheral blood. These receptors were collected from a human donor in a cohort sampled during active COVID-19.

CDR3 in DNA: TGTGCCAGCAGTTACTCGAAGGCGGTTAATCAGCCCCAGCATTTT. It translates to CASSYSKAVNQPQHF. The chain has TRBV6-6 and TRBJ1-5, with D unclear. Germline CDR1 reads MNHNY; CDR2 reads SVGAGI (reference sequence). V was shortened by 0 bases and J by 4 bases, with 10 bases between the two germline ends. The CDR3 has 15 residues.

This clone was detected once. The chain joins TRBV28 to TRBJ2-7; the match to TRBD1 covers 7 bases. Germline loops: CDR1 MDHEN, CDR2 SYDVKM. Trimming at V came to 3 bases and at J to 0 bases, leaving 2 bases not matched to a gene. This CDR3 has 14 amino acids. The CDR3 spells CASSLGDSSYEQYF. The CDR3 DNA follows: TGTGCCAGCAGTTTGGGGGACAGCTCCTACGAGCAGTACTTC.

The J gene is TRBJ2-3, the V gene TRBV7-6; 7 bases line up with TRBD1. J gave up 4 bases and V 5 bases, and 9 bases lay outside the gene matches. From germline, CDR1 is SGHVS and CDR2 FNYEAQ. This CDR3 is built from 15 residues. The chain's CDR3 is CASSNGQVLADTQYF. DNA for the CDR3: TGTGCCAGCAGCAACGGACAGGTTCTCGCAGATACGCAGTATTTT. The whole variable domain, filled in from reference TRBV7-6 and TRBJ2-3, reads GAGVSQSPRYKVTKRGQDVALRCDPISGHVSLYWYRQALGQGPEFLTYFNYEAQQDKSGLPNDRFSAERPEGSISTLTIQRTEQRDSAMYRCASSNGQVLADTQYFGPGTRLTVL.

The chain has TRBV5-1 and TRBJ2-2; TRBD2 might be the D (6 bases). The ends were cut back, 0 bases at V and 5 bases at J, with 11 bases in the middle. This CDR3 is 15 amino acids long. Germline V CDR1 and CDR2: SGHRS, YFSETQ. The CDR3 DNA reads as TGCGCCAGCAGCTTGGAAGGACTAAGTACCGGGGAGCTGTTTTTT. This encodes CASSLEGLSTGELFF.